This entry features one T cell receptor beta chain sequence. Its specificity is not known. The PCR employed 60 Vbeta primers together with 13 Jbeta primers. Assay used: immunoSEQ multiplex PCR; TCRdb lists only in-frame clones, some missing. The table records 150,000 to 200,000 clones, roughly 80% of them present only once. These data originate in a study of cytomegalovirus exposure and HLA in healthy donors. Study-level background: From donors who were HLA-typed, an early data release held about 85 million unique TCRs. General study points: Specificity for CMV antigens was confirmed in vitro for a few of the CMV-associated chains. Compared with the roughly 700-donor mean, an Asian-associated ancestry cluster reportedly had fewer N-insertions, according to a later analysis. The authors listed about 170 TCR beta chains as cytomegalovirus-associated.

The CDR3 runs 14 residues. Germline loops: CDR1 MNHNY, CDR2 SVGAGI (reference sequence). Trimming stripped 0 bases from V and 7 bases from J, with 12 bases between. The TCR originated in a woman aged 18 to 35 in good health and CMV-seronegative. V is TRBV6-6 and J is TRBJ1-2, with D perhaps matching TRBD1 (6 bases). Input material: PBMCs. CDR3 loop: CASSYSDTGSGYTF. For the CDR3, the DNA is TGTGCCAGCAGTTACTCGGATACAGGGTCTGGCTACACCTTC.